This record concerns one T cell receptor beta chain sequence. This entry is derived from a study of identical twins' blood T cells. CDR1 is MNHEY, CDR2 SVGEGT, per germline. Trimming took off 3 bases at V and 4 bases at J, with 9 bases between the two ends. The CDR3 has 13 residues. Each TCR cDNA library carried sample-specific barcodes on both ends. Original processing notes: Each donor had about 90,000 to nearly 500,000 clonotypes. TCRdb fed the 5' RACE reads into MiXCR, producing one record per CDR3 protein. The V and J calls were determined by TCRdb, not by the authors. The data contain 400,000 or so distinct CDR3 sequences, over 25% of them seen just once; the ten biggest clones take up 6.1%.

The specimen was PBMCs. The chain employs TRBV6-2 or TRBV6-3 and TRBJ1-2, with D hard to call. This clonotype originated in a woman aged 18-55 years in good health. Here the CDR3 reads CASSYPGSYGYTF. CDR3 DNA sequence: TGTGCCAGCAGTTATCCCGGCAGCTATGGCTACACCTTC.